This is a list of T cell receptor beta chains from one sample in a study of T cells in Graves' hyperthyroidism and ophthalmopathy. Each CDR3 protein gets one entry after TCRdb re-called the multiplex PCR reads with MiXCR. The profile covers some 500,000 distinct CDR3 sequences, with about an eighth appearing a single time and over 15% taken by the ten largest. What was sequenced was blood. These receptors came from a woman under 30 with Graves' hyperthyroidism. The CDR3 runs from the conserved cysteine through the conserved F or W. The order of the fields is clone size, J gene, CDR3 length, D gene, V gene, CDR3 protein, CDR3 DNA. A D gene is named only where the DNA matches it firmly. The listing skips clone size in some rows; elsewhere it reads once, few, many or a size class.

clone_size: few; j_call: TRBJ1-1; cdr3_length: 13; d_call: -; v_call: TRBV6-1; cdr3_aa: CASSYTQGTEAFF; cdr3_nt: TGTGCCAGCAGCTATACCCAGGGCACTGAAGCTTTCTTT
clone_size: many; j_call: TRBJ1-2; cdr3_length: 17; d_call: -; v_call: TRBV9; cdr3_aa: CASSVATPQTSNYGYTF; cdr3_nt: TGTGCCAGCAGCGTAGCGACACCACAAACCTCTAACTATGGCTACACCTTC
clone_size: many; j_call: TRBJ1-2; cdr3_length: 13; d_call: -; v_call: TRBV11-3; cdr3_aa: CASSLGSHYGYTF; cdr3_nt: TGTGCCAGCAGCTTAGGGAGTCACTATGGCTACACCTTC
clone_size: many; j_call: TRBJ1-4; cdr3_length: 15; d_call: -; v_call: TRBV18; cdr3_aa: CASSPPPGLDEKLFF; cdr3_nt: TGTGCCAGCTCACCGCCGCCAGGGTTGGACGAAAAACTGTTTTTT
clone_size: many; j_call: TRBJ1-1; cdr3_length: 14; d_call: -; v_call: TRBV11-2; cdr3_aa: CASSLYRDETEAFF; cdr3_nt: TGTGCCAGCAGCTTATACAGGGACGAGACTGAAGCTTTCTTT
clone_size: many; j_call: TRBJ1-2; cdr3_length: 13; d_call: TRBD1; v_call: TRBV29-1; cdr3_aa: CSAGQGTSYGYTF; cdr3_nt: TGCAGCGCCGGACAGGGGACCTCCTATGGCTACACCTTC
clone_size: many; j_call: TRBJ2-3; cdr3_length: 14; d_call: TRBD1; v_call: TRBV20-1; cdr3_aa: CSAPDRGGTDTQYF; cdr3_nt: TGCAGTGCCCCGGACAGGGGTGGCACAGATACGCAGTATTTT
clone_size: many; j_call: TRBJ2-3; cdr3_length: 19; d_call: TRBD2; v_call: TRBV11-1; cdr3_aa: CASSSKRASGRAGADTQYF; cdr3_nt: TGTGCCAGCAGCTCGAAACGTGCTAGCGGGAGGGCCGGAGCAGATACGCAGTATTTT
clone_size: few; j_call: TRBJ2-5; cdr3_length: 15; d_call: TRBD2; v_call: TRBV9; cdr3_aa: CASSVGTSGPEAQYF; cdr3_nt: TGTGCCAGCAGCGTCGGGACTAGCGGCCCCGAGGCCCAGTACTTC
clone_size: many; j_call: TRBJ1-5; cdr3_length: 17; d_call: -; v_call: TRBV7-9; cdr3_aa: CASSSSRADRSNQPQHF; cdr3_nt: TGTGCCAGCAGCTCCTCACGGGCCGACAGGAGCAATCAGCCCCAGCATTTT
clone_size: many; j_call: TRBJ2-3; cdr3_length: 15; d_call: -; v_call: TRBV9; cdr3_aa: CASSVVTVGTDTQYF; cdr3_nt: TGTGCCAGCAGCGTAGTTACGGTGGGCACAGATACGCAGTATTTT
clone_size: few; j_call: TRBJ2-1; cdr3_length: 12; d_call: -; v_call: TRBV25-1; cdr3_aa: CASMLQLNEQFF; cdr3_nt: TGTGCCAGCATGTTGCAGCTCAATGAGCAGTTCTTC
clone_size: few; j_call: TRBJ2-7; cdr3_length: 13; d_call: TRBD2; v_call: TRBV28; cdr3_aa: CASTSGRVNEQYF; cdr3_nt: TGTGCCAGCACCTCGGGGAGGGTCAACGAGCAGTACTTC
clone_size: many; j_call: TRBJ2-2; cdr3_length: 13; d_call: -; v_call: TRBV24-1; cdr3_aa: CATAPPDTGELFF; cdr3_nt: TGTGCCACCGCTCCGCCGGACACCGGGGAGCTGTTTTTT
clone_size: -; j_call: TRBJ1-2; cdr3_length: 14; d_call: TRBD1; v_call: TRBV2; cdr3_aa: CASSGDRAYYGYTF; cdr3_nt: TGTGCCAGCAGTGGGGACAGGGCTTACTATGGCTACACCTTC
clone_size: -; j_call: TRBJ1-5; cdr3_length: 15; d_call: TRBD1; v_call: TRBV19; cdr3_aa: CASIKTGTSNQPQHF; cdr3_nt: TGTGCCAGTATAAAGACAGGGACTAGCAATCAGCCCCAGCATTTT
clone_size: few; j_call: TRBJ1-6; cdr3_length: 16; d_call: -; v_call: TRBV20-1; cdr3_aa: CSAREGSGPYNSPLHF; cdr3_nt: TGCAGTGCTAGAGAGGGGTCGGGACCTTATAATTCACCCCTCCACTTT
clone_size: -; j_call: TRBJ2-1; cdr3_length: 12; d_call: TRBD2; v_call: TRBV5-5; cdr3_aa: CASSGIAGEQFF; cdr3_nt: TGTGCCAGCAGCGGTATAGCGGGTGAGCAGTTCTTC
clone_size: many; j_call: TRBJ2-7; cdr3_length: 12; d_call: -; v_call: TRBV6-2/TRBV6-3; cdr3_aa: CASSYGPYEQYF; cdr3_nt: TGTGCCAGCAGTTACGGACCTTACGAGCAGTACTTC
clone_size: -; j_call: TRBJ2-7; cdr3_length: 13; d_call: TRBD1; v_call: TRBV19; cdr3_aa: CASSGTGVREQYF; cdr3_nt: TGTGCCAGCTCCGGGACAGGGGTTCGCGAGCAGTACTTC
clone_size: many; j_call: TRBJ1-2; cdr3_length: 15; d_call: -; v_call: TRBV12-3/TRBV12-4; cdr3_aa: CASSLGEGPFYGYTF; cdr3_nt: TGTGCCAGCAGTTTAGGGGAGGGCCCCTTTTATGGCTACACCTTC
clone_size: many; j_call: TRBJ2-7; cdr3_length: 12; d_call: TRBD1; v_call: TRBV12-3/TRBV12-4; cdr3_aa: CASSGQAGGQYF; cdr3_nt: TGTGCCAGCAGCGGTCAGGCAGGGGGGCAGTACTTC
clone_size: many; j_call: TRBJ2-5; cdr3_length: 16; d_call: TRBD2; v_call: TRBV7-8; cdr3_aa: CASSLVLAGVGETQYF; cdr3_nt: TGTGCCAGCAGCTTAGTTCTAGCGGGAGTTGGAGAGACCCAGTACTTC
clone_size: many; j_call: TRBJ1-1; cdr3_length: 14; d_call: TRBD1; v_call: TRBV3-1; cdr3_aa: CASSQLSRGTEAFF; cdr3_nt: TGTGCCAGCAGCCAACTTTCCAGGGGGACTGAAGCTTTCTTT
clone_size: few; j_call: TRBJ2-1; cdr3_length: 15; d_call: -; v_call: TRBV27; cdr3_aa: CASRGGRSYYNEQFF; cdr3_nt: TGTGCCAGCAGAGGAGGGCGGAGCTATTACAATGAGCAGTTCTTC
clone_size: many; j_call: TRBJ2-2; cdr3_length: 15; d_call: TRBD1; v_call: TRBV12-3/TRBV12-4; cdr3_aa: CASSPTGRYTGELFF; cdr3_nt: TGTGCCAGCAGTCCGACAGGGAGATACACCGGGGAGCTGTTTTTT
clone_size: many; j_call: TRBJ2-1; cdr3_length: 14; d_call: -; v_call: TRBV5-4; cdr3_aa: CASSSSRAANEQFF; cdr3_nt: TGTGCCAGCAGCTCGTCGCGCGCGGCCAATGAGCAGTTCTTC
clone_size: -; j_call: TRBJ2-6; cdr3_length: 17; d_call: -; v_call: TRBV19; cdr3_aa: CASSIVGMTSGANVLTF; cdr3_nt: TGTGCCAGTAGTATAGTAGGGATGACCTCTGGGGCCAACGTCCTGACTTTC
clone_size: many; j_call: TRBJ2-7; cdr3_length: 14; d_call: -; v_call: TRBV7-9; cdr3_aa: CASSLPGAYREQYF; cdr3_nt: TGTGCCAGCAGCTTACCGGGGGCCTACCGCGAGCAGTACTTC
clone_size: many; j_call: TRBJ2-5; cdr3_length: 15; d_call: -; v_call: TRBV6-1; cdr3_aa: CASSQYQGFQETQYF; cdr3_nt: TGTGCCAGCAGTCAATACCAGGGGTTCCAAGAGACCCAGTACTTC
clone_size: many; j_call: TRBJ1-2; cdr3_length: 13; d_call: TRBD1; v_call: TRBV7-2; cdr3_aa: CASSPGQGNGYTF; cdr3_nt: TGTGCCAGCAGCCCGGGACAGGGGAACGGCTACACCTTC
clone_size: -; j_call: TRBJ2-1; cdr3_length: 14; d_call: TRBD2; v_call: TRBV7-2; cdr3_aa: CASSPWGGYNEQFF; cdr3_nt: TGTGCCAGCAGCCCATGGGGGGGCTACAATGAGCAGTTCTTC
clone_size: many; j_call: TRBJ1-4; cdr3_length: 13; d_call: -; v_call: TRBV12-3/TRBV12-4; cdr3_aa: CASSFAGGEKLFF; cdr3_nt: TGTGCCAGCAGTTTTGCCGGGGGGGAAAAACTGTTTTTT